The 28 T cell receptor beta chains below all came from one sample that was sequenced in a study of cytomegalovirus exposure and HLA in healthy donors. This PCR relied on a set of 60 Vbeta primers and 13 Jbeta primers. Profiling relied on immunoSEQ multiplex PCR, and the TCRdb table lists in-frame clones only, not all of them. Seen here are 150,000 or so clones, around 77% observed once, and the top ten hold around 1.5%. The sample was PBMCs. The receptors derive from a woman aged 30 to 39 in good health and CMV-seronegative.

This clone has just a few counts. DNA for the CDR3: TGTGCCAGCAGCTTTCCGGACAGGGCCGGCAAAAACATTCAGTACTTC. Translating it yields CASSFPDRAGKNIQYF. This chain connects TRBV11-3 to TRBJ2-4; 8 bases map to TRBD1. V dropped 3 bases and J dropped 3; count of bases not matched to a gene: 7. The CDR3 sequence is 16 residues long. The germline V gene has CDR1 SGHNT and CDR2 YENEEA.

V usage is TRBV7-9 and J usage is TRBJ2-1; 11 positions match TRBD1. Germline V gene lookup returns CDR1 SEHNR and CDR2 FQNEAQ (reference sequence). The CDR3 runs to 16 residues. Trimming at V came to 3 bases and at J to 6 bases, leaving 7 bases not matched to a gene. The CDR3 nucleotides read TGTGCCAGCAGCTTCTGGACAGGGGGCGATGGCAATGAGCAGTTCTTC. Translation gives CASSFWTGGDGNEQFF.

The chain combines TRBV7-3 with TRBJ2-2; D possibly corresponds to TRBD2 (5 bases). Trimming took off 5 bases at V and 0 bases at J, with 13 bases between the two ends. This CDR3 region has 16 residues. Germline V gives CDR1 SGHTA, CDR2 FQGTGA. CDR3 protein: CASSLLGSANTGELFF. The DNA of the CDR3 is TGTGCCAGCAGCCTCCTGGGGAGCGCGAACACCGGGGAGCTGTTTTTT.

V usage is TRBV4-1 and J usage is TRBJ1-1; no firm D call. From germline, CDR1 is MGHRA and CDR2 YSYEKL. Between the trimmed V and J ends, which lost 0 bases and 3 bases, there was a span of 17 bases. The CDR3 is 17 amino acids. CDR3 in DNA: TGCGCCAGCAGCCAAGAGCTGACGCGGGGTCCCGACACTGAAGCTTTCTTT. This gives the protein CASSQELTRGPDTEAFF.

The chain uses TRBV7-2 and TRBJ2-1; TRBD2 aligns across 8 bases. This CDR3 has 15 residues. The germline V gene has CDR1 SGHTA and CDR2 FQGNSA. Trimming removed 3 bases from V and 15 bases from J; junction bases left unmatched: 16. The CDR3 protein is CASSFYRPRGGVPFF. The CDR3 DNA is TGTGCCAGCAGCTTTTATCGGCCCCGGGGGGGGGTCCCGTTCTTC.

This clone was counted between two and nine times. The rearrangement links TRBV28 to TRBJ2-7; maybe TRBD2 (5 bases). V was clipped by 5 bases and J by 7 bases, with 15 bases between them. This CDR3 is built from 13 residues. Germline lookup yields CDR1 MDHEN and CDR2 SYDVKM. CDR3 in DNA: TGTGCCAGCAGTGTTGAACGGAGGTGGGAGCAGTACTTC. Translating it yields CASSVERRWEQYF. The variable domain in full, with the rest retrieved from reference TRBV28 and TRBJ2-7, is DVKVTQSSRYLVKRTGEKVFLECVQDMDHENMFWYRQDPGLGLRLIYFSYDVKMKEKGDIPEGYSVSREKKERFSLILESASTNQTSMYLCASSVERRWEQYFGPGTRLTVT.

The CDR3 DNA follows: TGTGCCAGCAGCTTGGACTTATACAATGAGCAGTTCTTC. Translating gives CASSLDLYNEQFF. The chain uses TRBV14 and TRBJ2-1; D perhaps matches TRBD2 (5 bases). In germline, CDR1 is SGHDN, CDR2 FVKESK. The CDR3 has 13 amino acids. The V end was cut by 5 bases, the J end by 4 bases, with 9 bases between.

Comment on this clone: Sequence at one end of the junction differs from germline and may be a read error. The chain links TRBV6-1 to TRBJ1-2; 8 nucleotides align to TRBD1. The CDR3 is made up of 15 amino acids. Germline CDR1 is MNHNS and CDR2 is SASEGT. This CDR3 reads CASCEGTGMIYGYTF. Here the CDR3 DNA reads TGTGCCAGCTGTGAGGGGACAGGAATGATCTATGGCTACACCTTC.

This chain joins TRBV11-2 and TRBJ2-1, with D uncertain. The germline V and J ends were trimmed by 2 bases and 5 bases, with 4 bases remaining between them. CDR1 and CDR2 from the germline V gene are SGHAT and FQNNGV. This CDR3 has 12 amino acids. CDR3 protein: CASSLSDNEQFF. As DNA, the CDR3 is TGTGCCAGCAGCTTATCAGACAATGAGCAGTTCTTC.

This chain connects TRBV28 to TRBJ1-5; TRBD1 agrees at 8 bases. CDR1 and CDR2 from the germline V gene are MDHEN and SYDVKM. The CDR3 has 17 amino acids. Trimming removed 5 bases from V and 0 bases from J; junction bases left unmatched: 9. DNA for the CDR3: TGTGCCAGCAGTCTTTCGACAGGGGCTCATAGCAATCAGCCCCAGCATTTT. This codes for CASSLSTGAHSNQPQHF.

The chain links TRBV5-1 to TRBJ2-2, with a weak D call TRBD1 (6 bases). The germline V gene encodes CDR1 SGHRS and CDR2 YFSETQ. The CDR3 is 15 residues long. V gave up 5 bases and J gave up 1 base, with 12 bases separating them. The CDR3 sequence is CASSQTDRNTGELFF. DNA of the CDR3: TGCGCCAGCAGTCAAACGGACAGGAACACCGGGGAGCTGTTTTTT.

The CDR3 DNA sequence: TGTGCCAGCAAAGGACAGGGCAATCAGCCCCAGCATTTT. It yields the protein CASKGQGNQPQHF. This rearrangement joins TRBV6-6 to TRBJ1-5; 7 nucleotides align to TRBD1. From germline, CDR1 is MNHNY and CDR2 SVGAGI (reference sequence). The CDR3 runs to 13 residues. The trim removed 7 bases at V and 2 bases at J, leaving 2 bases unmatched.

The chain has TRBV4-2 and TRBJ2-4, with TRBD1 matching 9 bases. CDR1 LGHNA and CDR2 YNFKEQ come from the germline V gene. V trimming: 1 base; J trimming: 7 bases; junction bases outside the gene matches: 5. This CDR3 is 15 amino acids long. CDR3 protein: CASSQGPDRGNIQYF. Written as DNA, the CDR3 is TGTGCCAGCAGCCAAGGACCGGACAGGGGCAACATTCAGTACTTC.

This clone was observed a few times. The chain employs TRBV27 and TRBJ2-3, with D uncertain. Trimming took off 7 bases at V and 6 bases at J, with 11 bases between the two ends. Germline loops: CDR1 MNHEY, CDR2 SMNVEV (reference sequence). The CDR3 is made up of 12 amino acids. The CDR3 DNA reads as TGTGCCAGCACTTCCCTCGGGGATACGCAGTATTTT. This encodes CASTSLGDTQYF.

The chain employs TRBV10-3 and TRBJ2-5; possibly TRBD2 for D (7 bases). Trimming stripped 4 bases from V and 4 bases from J, with 16 bases between. Germline lookup yields CDR1 ENHRY and CDR2 SYGVKD. This CDR3 region has 15 residues. The CDR3 nucleotides are TGTGCCATCAGTGGCTCGGGGGGCGGGCGAGAGACCCAGTACTTC. This gives the protein CAISGSGGGRETQYF.

This rearrangement joins TRBV19 to TRBJ1-1, with D uncertain. Trimming took off 1 base at V and 0 bases at J, with 6 bases between the two ends. This CDR3 is 14 amino acids long. Germline values: CDR1 LNHDA, CDR2 SQIVND (reference sequence). The CDR3 DNA reads as TGTGCCAGTAGTATAGCGGCGGTGAACACTGAAGCTTTCTTT. Translating gives CASSIAAVNTEAFF.

The chain links TRBV10-3 to TRBJ1-4; 7 bases agree with TRBD1. V shed 10 bases and J 0 bases; nucleotides not matched to a gene: 2. Germline CDR1 is ENHRY and CDR2 is SYGVKD. CDR3 size: 13 residues. The CDR3 loop reads CATQGATNEKLFF. The CDR3 coding sequence is TGTGCCACCCAGGGGGCAACTAATGAAAAACTGTTTTTT.

CDR3 amino acids: CASSPSLSGNTIYF. CDR3 DNA sequence: TGTGCCAGCAGCCCCTCACTCTCTGGAAACACCATATATTTT. The chain links TRBV7-9 to TRBJ1-3, with no clear D. Trimming cost V 5 bases and J 0 bases, with 8 bases left between them. The CDR3 has 14 residues. CDR1 SEHNR and CDR2 FQNEAQ come from the germline V gene (reference sequence).

To note about this clone: A junction boundary mismatches the germline segment, possibly from a read error. The chain links TRBV7-7 to TRBJ2-1, with a weak D call TRBD2 (6 bases). The CDR3 runs to 13 residues. Germline CDR1 reads SSHAT; CDR2 reads FNYEAQ (reference sequence). CDR3 DNA sequence: TGTGCTAGCAGCCAAAGGAGGGGCAATGAGCAGTTCTTC. Protein: CASSQRRGNEQFF. Full variable domain (missing parts from reference TRBV7-7 and TRBJ2-1): GAGVSQSPRYKVTKRGQDVTLRCDPISSHATLYWYQQALGQGPEFLTYFNYEAQPDKSGLPSDRFSAERPEGSISTLTIQRTEQRDSAMYRCASSQRRGNEQFFGPGTRLTVL.

The gene calls are TRBV2 and TRBJ1-5; D is unclear. CDR1 and CDR2 (germline): SNHLY, FYNNEI. The CDR3 totals 14 residues. Trimming took 7 bases from V and 6 from J, leaving 16 bases between them. The CDR3 bases are TGTGCCAGCAACTACTTTACGGGAATTCAGCCCCAGCATTTT. Translating it yields CASNYFTGIQPQHF.

The V gene is TRBV5-4, the J gene TRBJ2-7; D might be TRBD1 (5 bases). The CDR3 consists of 14 residues. Germline lookup yields CDR1 SGHNT and CDR2 YYREEE (reference sequence). Trimming pared 0 bases from V and 3 bases from J, leaving 10 bases between. CDR3: CASSLGGWDYEQYF. The CDR3 DNA follows: TGTGCCAGCAGCTTGGGGGGCTGGGACTACGAGCAGTACTTC.

The chain has TRBV11-2 and TRBJ1-1; TRBD1 matches at 8 bases. The V and J ends lost 3 bases and 7 bases, in that order; junction bases with no gene match: 10. Germline CDR1 is SGHAT and CDR2 is FQNNGV. This CDR3 spans 15 amino acids. DNA for the CDR3: TGTGCCAGCAGCTTGTCGAGGTCAGGGGGCTTTGAAGCTTTCTTT. Its protein product is CASSLSRSGGFEAFF.

As concerns this clone: Other nucleotide sequences from this sample produce the same CDR3. The chain employs TRBV27 and TRBJ1-1; a possible D gene is TRBD1 (5 bases). The CDR3 extends over 13 amino acids. Germline CDR1 MNHEY, CDR2 SMNVEV (reference sequence). V shed 3 bases and J shed 1 base, with 6 bases lying between them. This chain's CDR3 is CASSFQGNTEAFF. The CDR3 bases are TGTGCCAGCAGTTTCCAGGGGAACACTGAAGCTTTCTTT.

This clone was seen just once. V gene TRBV19 combines with J gene TRBJ2-7, with a possible D match to TRBD1 (7 bases). CDR1 is LNHDA, CDR2 SQIVND, per germline (reference sequence). The V end was cut by 3 bases, the J end by 5 bases, with 17 bases between. This CDR3 spans 15 amino acids. CDR3 in DNA: TGTGCCAGTAGTATCGGGCAGGGGGGTATGGACGAGCAGTACTTC. Protein sequence: CASSIGQGGMDEQYF.

Comment on this clone: In the same sample, other DNA sequences code for this CDR3. The CDR3 coding sequence is TGCGCCAGCAGCTTCGGACAGGGGGATCAGCCCCAGCATTTT. It codes for CASSFGQGDQPQHF. This chain links TRBV5-1 with TRBJ1-5, with TRBD1 matching 10 bases. CDR3 length: 14 amino acids. V trimming: 2 bases; J trimming: 5 bases; junction bases outside the gene matches: 1. Germline V gene data show CDR1 as SGHRS and CDR2 as YFSETQ.

The chain combines TRBV6-5 with TRBJ1-1; 7 positions match TRBD1. Losses at the gene ends were 5 bases for V and 0 bases for J; bases not matched to a gene: 3. Germline lookup yields CDR1 MNHEY and CDR2 SVGAGI. The length of the CDR3 is 14 residues. CDR3 amino acids: CASSETGMNTEAFF. CDR3 DNA sequence: TGTGCCAGCAGTGAGACAGGGATGAACACTGAAGCTTTCTTT.

There are a few counts of this clone. The gene calls are TRBV6-5 and TRBJ2-7; 8 bases align to TRBD2. CDR3 length: 14 amino acids. CDR1 is MNHEY and CDR2 is SVGAGI in the germline V gene. The V gene end was trimmed by 11 bases and the J gene end by 0 bases; junction bases not matched to a gene: 9. CDR3: CAAHSGASSYEQYF. The CDR3 DNA is TGTGCCGCGCATAGCGGGGCCAGCTCCTACGAGCAGTACTTC.

Only a few counts were recorded for this clone. In DNA form, the CDR3 reads TGCAGCGTTGTCCGGGGGGTATATGGCTACACCTTC. Amino acids: CSVVRGVYGYTF. This chain links TRBV29-1 with TRBJ1-2, with D possibly being TRBD1 (5 bases). The V end lost 4 bases, the J end lost 5 bases, and 11 bases lay between the germline ends. The CDR3 has 12 residues. Germline V lookup: CDR1 SQVTM, CDR2 ANQGSEA.